This entry concerns a single TCR beta chain. Its target is not known. The entry originates in a study of OX40 agonist ivuxolimab in advanced cancers. Trimming removed 8 bases at V and 2 bases at J, with 16 bases between. The germline V gene encodes CDR1 LNHDA and CDR2 SQIVND (reference sequence). The length of the CDR3 is 14 residues. Data came from immunoSEQ multiplex PCR; TCRdb stores just in-frame clones and leaves some out. Of approximately 28,000 clones detected, roughly 86% appear once; the ten largest clones hold about 20%. Study observations and caveats: There were, on average, more expanded clones in CD8+ T cells than in CD4+. Among expanded peripheral T cells, antigen specificity went undetermined.

Source: CD4+ or CD8+ T cells sorted from blood, taken in a trial of the OX40 agonist ivuxolimab. The sequence came from an adult with an advanced solid tumor such as melanoma, head and neck, liver or kidney cancer. The chain couples TRBV19 to TRBJ2-7; perhaps D is TRBD1 or TRBD2 (5 bases each). The CDR3 sequence: CASSSGTGTYEQYF. CDR3 in DNA: TGTGCCAGTTCCTCCGGGACGGGGACCTACGAGCAGTACTTC.